These 15 T cell receptor beta chains originate from one sample sequenced in a study of control samples from healthy donors and cancer patients. The data were produced by immunoSEQ multiplex PCR, yet TCRdb's version contains in-frame clones alone and is incomplete. Of roughly 88,000 clones in the sample, 85% were seen once. Sequencing used blood. These receptor sequences come from a man aged 25-40 years in good health.

V gene TRBV3-1 (or the pseudogene TRBV3-2) combines with J gene TRBJ2-7; no clear D gene. The V gene lost 1 base and the J gene lost 7 bases, with 5 bases spanning the gap. The CDR3 has 11 residues. CDR1 and CDR2 from the germline V gene are LGHDT and YNNKEL (reference sequence). CDR3 DNA sequence: TGTGCCAGCAGCCAAGTCGGAGAGCAGTACTTC. This sequence encodes CASSQVGEQYF.

The chain has TRBV21-1 and TRBJ1-6; the table's TRBD1 call for D was not verified on the DNA. TRBV21-1 is described as a pseudogene. The CDR3 loop spans 24 amino acids. CDR3 nucleotides: TGTGCCAGCAGCAAACTGGATATCCCCCCGTCCCGGGACAGGGTTTGTTCCTATAATTCACCCCTCCACTTT. Its translation is CASSKLDIPPSRDRVCSYNSPLHF.

This sequence joins TRBV3-1 (or the pseudogene TRBV3-2) and TRBJ2-7, with D possibly being TRBD2 (5 bases). Germline V gene data show CDR1 as LGHDT and CDR2 as YNNKEL (reference sequence). Trimming cost V 7 bases and J 3 bases, with 16 bases left between them. The CDR3 length is 14 residues. CDR3 DNA: TGTGCCAGCACCCCAGGAGGAAGTGGCTACGAGCAGTACTTC. Translation: CASTPGGSGYEQYF.

This clone occurred a few times. The genes are TRBV5-1 and TRBJ2-3; D is undetermined. The CDR3 is 14 residues long. V lost 1 base and J lost 0, with 6 bases in between. CDR1 SGHRS and CDR2 YFSETQ come from the germline V gene. The CDR3: CASSLTDSTDTQYF. For the CDR3, the DNA is TGCGCCAGCAGCTTGACAGATAGCACAGATACGCAGTATTTT.

The rearrangement uses TRBV7-9 and TRBJ1-6; possible D gene TRBD1, 6 bases. Per germline, CDR1 SEHNR and CDR2 FQNEAQ (reference sequence). CDR3 length equals 16 residues. Deletions cut 5 bases from V and 3 bases from J, with 14 bases between. The CDR3 region has the DNA TGTGCCAGCAGCATTTGGCGAGGGGGCTATAATTCACCCCTCCACTTT. Translation: CASSIWRGGYNSPLHF.

The V gene is TRBV6-5, the J gene TRBJ1-1, with D possibly matching TRBD1 (5 bases). This CDR3 is built from 13 residues. V was shortened by 4 bases and J by 6 bases, with 12 bases between the two germline ends. The germline V gene has CDR1 MNHEY and CDR2 SVGAGI. The CDR3 reads CASSFYRFAEAFF. For the CDR3, the DNA is TGTGCCAGCAGTTTTTACAGGTTCGCTGAAGCTTTCTTT.

CDR3 in DNA: TGTGCCACGGCGTGGGGGGGCGCGGGGGAAAAACTGTTTTTT. Amino acid sequence: CATAWGGAGEKLFF. The gene calls are TRBV15 and TRBJ1-4; TRBD1 might be the D (6 bases). This CDR3 has 14 amino acids. Trimming stripped 9 bases from V and 8 bases from J, with 19 bases between. Germline lookup yields CDR1 LNHNV and CDR2 YYDKDF (reference sequence).

This clone was recorded only once. V is TRBV28 and J is TRBJ1-2; D unresolved. The CDR3 contains 12 residues. From germline, CDR1 is MDHEN and CDR2 SYDVKM. Between the trimmed V and J ends, which lost 3 bases and 6 bases, there was a span of 8 bases. CDR3 nucleotides: TGTGCCAGCAGTTTCCTAGGGAATGGCTACACCTTC. It yields the protein CASSFLGNGYTF.

V and J are TRBV6-5 and TRBJ2-6; 8 bases map to TRBD1. With V trimmed by 7 bases and J by 3 bases, 5 bases remained unmatched. This CDR3 is 15 amino acids long. Germline CDR1 and CDR2: MNHEY and SVGAGI. The CDR3 DNA follows: TGTGCCAGCACCAGGGGGCAGGTTGGGGCCAACGTCCTGACTTTC. Encoded protein: CASTRGQVGANVLTF.

The chain combines TRBV30 with TRBJ1-6; D unresolved. The CDR3 totals 14 residues. Trimming cost V 2 bases and J 5 bases, with 10 bases left between them. The germline V gene encodes CDR1 GTSNPN and CDR2 SVGIG (reference sequence). The CDR3 protein is CAWSFYSHNSPLHF. The CDR3 nucleotides are TGTGCCTGGAGTTTCTACAGTCATAATTCACCCCTCCACTTT.

The chain uses TRBV5-4 and TRBJ2-5; TRBD2 matches at 9 bases. Losses at the gene ends were 4 bases for V and 0 bases for J; bases not matched to a gene: 7. This CDR3 is built from 16 residues. Germline V gene lookup returns CDR1 SGHNT and CDR2 YYREEE (reference sequence). CDR3 sequence (DNA): TGTGCCAGCAGCACCCGTAGCGGGGGACACCAAGAGACCCAGTACTTC. Translation gives CASSTRSGGHQETQYF. Complete variable domain (other parts from reference TRBV5-4 and TRBJ2-5): ETGVTQSPTHLIKTRGQQVTLRCSSQSGHNTVSWYQQALGQGPQFIFQYYREEENGRGNFPPRFSGLQFPNYSSELNVNALELDDSALYLCASSTRSGGHQETQYFGPGTRLLVL.

In its sample, this clone was seen once. CDR3 protein: CASSLYRDSEAFF. The CDR3 coding sequence is TGTGCCAGCAGTCTCTACCGGGACAGTGAAGCTTTCTTT. The rearrangement joins TRBV12-3 or TRBV12-4 to TRBJ1-1, with 7 bases identical to TRBD1. Trimming cost V 5 bases and J 7 bases; bases outside gene matches: 7. The CDR3 length is 13 residues.

This chain's CDR3 is CASSLLGDTQYF. The CDR3 coding sequence is TGTGCCAGCAGTTTACTAGGGGATACGCAGTATTTT. This sequence joins TRBV27 and TRBJ2-3; no definite D call. The CDR3 sequence is 12 residues long. Germline V gene data show CDR1 as MNHEY and CDR2 as SMNVEV (reference sequence). V was cut by 2 bases and J by 6 bases, with 6 bases left in between.

This rearrangement joins TRBV6-5 to TRBJ1-5, with D perhaps matching TRBD1 (5 bases). CDR3 length: 11 residues. The V and J ends lost 8 bases and 5 bases respectively, with 7 bases between them. Per germline, CDR1 MNHEY and CDR2 SVGAGI. The chain's CDR3 is CASGADQPQHF. As DNA, the CDR3 is TGTGCCAGCGGGGCCGATCAGCCCCAGCATTTT.

The chain recombines TRBV30 with TRBJ2-7; 9 bases fit TRBD1. The CDR3 extends over 14 amino acids. Germline V gene lookup returns CDR1 GTSNPN and CDR2 SVGIG (reference sequence). Trimming took 5 bases from V and 1 from J; bases not matched to a gene: 6. The CDR3 DNA reads as TGTGCCTGGTCTTCCGGGACAGGGTCCTACGAGCAGTACTTC. It is translated as CAWSSGTGSYEQYF.